The source of this TCR beta chain is a study of long-term antiretroviral therapy in people with HIV. The study, taken as a whole, reports: Pre-ART clonal expansions dominated every time point's repertoire.

Samples were assayed with immunoSEQ v3.0 at survey level. Some clones are missing from TCRdb's copy, which holds only in-frame ones; the method was immunoSEQ multiplex PCR. Of fewer than 40,000 clones in the sample, less than 85% were seen once. V was cut by 1 base and J by 6 bases, with 4 bases left in between. Looked up from germline, CDR1 is SGDLS and CDR2 is YYNGEE. This CDR3 contains 12 residues. Remarks on this clone: Its specificity is not known.

The chain uses TRBV9 and TRBJ2-2; D unresolved. The sample was unsorted PBMCs, taken 3.4 years after starting antiretroviral therapy. This TCR was sampled from a man younger than 40 with HIV. The CDR3 sequence is CASSVYPGELFF. The CDR3 nucleotides read TGTGCCAGCAGCGTATATCCCGGGGAGCTGTTTTTT.